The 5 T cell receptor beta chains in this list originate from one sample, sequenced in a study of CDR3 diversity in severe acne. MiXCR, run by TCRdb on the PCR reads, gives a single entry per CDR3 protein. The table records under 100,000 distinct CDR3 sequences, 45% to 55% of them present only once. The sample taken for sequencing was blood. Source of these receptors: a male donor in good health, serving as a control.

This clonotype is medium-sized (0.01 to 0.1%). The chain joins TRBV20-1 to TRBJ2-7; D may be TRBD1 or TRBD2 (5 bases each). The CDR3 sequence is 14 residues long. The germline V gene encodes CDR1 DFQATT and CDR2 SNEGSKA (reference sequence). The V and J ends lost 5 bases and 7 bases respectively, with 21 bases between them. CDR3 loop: CSAPGPLGVNEQYF. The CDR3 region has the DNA TGCAGTGCTCCGGGGCCCCTCGGTGTGAATGAGCAGTACTTC.

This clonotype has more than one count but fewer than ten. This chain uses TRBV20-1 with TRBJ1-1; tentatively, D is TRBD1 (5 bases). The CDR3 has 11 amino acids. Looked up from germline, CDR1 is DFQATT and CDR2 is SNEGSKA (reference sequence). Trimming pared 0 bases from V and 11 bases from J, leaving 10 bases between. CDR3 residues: CSARDRGEAFF. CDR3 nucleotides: TGCAGTGCTAGAGATCGGGGGGAGGCTTTCTTT.

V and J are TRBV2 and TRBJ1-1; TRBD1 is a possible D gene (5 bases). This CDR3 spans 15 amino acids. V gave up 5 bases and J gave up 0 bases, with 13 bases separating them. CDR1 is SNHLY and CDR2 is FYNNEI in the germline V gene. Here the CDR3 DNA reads TGTGCCAGCAGTTTCAATTTGGGGGTGAACACTGAAGCTTTCTTT. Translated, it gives CASSFNLGVNTEAFF.

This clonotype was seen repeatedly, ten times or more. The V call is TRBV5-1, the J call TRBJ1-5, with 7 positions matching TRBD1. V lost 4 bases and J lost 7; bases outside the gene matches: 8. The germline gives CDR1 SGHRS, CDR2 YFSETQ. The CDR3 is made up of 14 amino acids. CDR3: CASSPDRVGQPQHF. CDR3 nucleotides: TGCGCCAGCAGCCCCGACAGGGTCGGACAGCCCCAGCATTTT.

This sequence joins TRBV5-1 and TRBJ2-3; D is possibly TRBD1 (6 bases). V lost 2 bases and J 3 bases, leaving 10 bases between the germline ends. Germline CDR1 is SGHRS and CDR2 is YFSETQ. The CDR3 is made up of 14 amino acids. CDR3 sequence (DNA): TGCGCCAGCAGCTTCGTAGGGGGAACAGATACGCAGTATTTT. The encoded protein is CASSFVGGTDTQYF.